This TCR beta chain was sequenced in a study of technical replicates of blood from several donors. The CDR3 has 15 amino acids. V was shortened by 1 base and J by 4 bases, with 11 bases between the two germline ends. Germline lookup yields CDR1 SGHTA and CDR2 FQGTGA. The protocol was immunoSEQ multiplex PCR, while the TCRdb copy is restricted to in-frame clones and leaves out a portion. The table lists 84,000 or so clones, just over 90% of them singletons. The gene calls are TRBV7-3 and TRBJ2-1, with D possibly TRBD2 on 7 matching bases. The receptor's source is a human donor in good health. Sequencing used T cells isolated from PBMCs. The CDR3 DNA reads as TGTGCCAGCAGCTTAAGAGGGGGGGAGTACAATGAGCAGTTCTTC. As protein: CASSLRGGEYNEQFF.